This T cell receptor (beta chain) was identified during a study of cytomegalovirus exposure and HLA in healthy donors. Germline V gives CDR1 SGHDT, CDR2 YYEEEE. CDR3 length: 13 residues. V gave up 0 bases and J gave up 3 bases, with 4 bases separating them. PCR amplification relied on 60 Vbeta primers (plus 13 Jbeta primers). TCRdb keeps only in-frame clones here, not all; method: immunoSEQ multiplex PCR. The sample holds fewer than 350,000 clones, roughly 90% seen once. The chain employs TRBV5-6 and TRBJ2-1; D not resolved. The sequence derives from a woman younger than 35 in good health and CMV-seronegative. Material for sequencing was PBMCs. In nucleotides, the CDR3 is TGTGCCAGCAGCTTGGGACTCTACAATGAGCAGTTCTTC. It yields the protein CASSLGLYNEQFF. The complete variable domain, with remaining parts taken from reference TRBV5-6 and TRBJ2-1, reads DAGVTQSPTHLIKTRGQQVTLRCSPKSGHDTVSWYQQALGQGPQFIFQYYEEEERQRGNFPDRFSGHQFPNYSSELNVNALLLGDSALYLCASSLGLYNEQFFGPGTRLTVL.